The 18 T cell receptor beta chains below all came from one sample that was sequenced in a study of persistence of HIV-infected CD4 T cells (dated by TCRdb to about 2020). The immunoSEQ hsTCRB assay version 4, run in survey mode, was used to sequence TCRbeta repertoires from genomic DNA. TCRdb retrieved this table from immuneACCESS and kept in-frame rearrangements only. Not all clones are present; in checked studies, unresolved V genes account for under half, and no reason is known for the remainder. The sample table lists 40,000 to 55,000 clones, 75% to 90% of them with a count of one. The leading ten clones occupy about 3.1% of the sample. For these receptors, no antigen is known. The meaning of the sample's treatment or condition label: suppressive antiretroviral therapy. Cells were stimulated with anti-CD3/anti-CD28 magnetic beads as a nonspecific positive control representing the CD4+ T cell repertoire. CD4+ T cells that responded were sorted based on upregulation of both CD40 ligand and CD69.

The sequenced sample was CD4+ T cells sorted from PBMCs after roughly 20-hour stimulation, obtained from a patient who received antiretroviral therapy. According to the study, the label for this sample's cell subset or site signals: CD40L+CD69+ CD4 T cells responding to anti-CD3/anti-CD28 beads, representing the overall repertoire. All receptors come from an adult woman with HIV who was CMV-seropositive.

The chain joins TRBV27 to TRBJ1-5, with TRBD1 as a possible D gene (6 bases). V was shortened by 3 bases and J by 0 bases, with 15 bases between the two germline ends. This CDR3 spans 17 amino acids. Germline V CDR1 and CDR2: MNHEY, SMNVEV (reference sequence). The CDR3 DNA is TGTGCCAGCAGTTTGACTCCTCGAGGGGGTAGCAATCAGCCCCAGCATTTT. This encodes CASSLTPRGGSNQPQHF.

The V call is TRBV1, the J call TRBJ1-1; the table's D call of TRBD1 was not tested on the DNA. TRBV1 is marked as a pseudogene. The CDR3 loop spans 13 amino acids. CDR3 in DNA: TGCACCAGCTACGACAGGGCATACACTGAAGCTTTCTTT. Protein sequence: CTSYDRAYTEAFF.

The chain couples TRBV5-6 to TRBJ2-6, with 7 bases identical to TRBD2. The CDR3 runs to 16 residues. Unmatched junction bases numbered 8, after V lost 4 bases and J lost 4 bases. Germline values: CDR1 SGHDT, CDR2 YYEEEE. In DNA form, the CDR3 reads TGTGCCAGCAGCATCCCCGGGGGGTCGGGGGCCAACGTCCTGACTTTC. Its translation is CASSIPGGSGANVLTF.

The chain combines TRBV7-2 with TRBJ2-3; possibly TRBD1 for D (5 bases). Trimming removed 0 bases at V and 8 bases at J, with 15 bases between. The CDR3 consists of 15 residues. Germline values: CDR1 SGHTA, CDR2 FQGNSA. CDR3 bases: TGTGCCAGCAGCTTAGCTTTAGGGGTCGGAGCTACGCAGTATTTT. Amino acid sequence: CASSLALGVGATQYF. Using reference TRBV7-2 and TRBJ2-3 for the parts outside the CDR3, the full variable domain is GAGVSQSPSNKVTEKGKDVELRCDPISGHTALYWYRQSLGQGLEFLIYFQGNSAPDKSGLPSDRFSAERTGGSVSTLTIQRTQQEDSAVYLCASSLALGVGATQYFGPGTRLTVL.

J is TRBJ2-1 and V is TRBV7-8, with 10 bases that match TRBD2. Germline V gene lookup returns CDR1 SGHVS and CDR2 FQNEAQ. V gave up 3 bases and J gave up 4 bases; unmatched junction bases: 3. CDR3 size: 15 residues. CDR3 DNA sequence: TGTGCCAGCAGCTTCCAGCGGGGGGGGTACAATGAGCAGTTCTTC. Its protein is CASSFQRGGYNEQFF.

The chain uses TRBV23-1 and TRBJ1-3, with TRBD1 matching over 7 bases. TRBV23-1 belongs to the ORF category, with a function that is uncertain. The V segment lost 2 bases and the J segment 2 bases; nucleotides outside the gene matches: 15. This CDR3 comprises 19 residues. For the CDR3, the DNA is TGCGCCAGCAGTCAACGATCAGTCCGTCCGACAGGGCCTGGAAACACCATATATTTT. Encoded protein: CASSQRSVRPTGPGNTIYF.

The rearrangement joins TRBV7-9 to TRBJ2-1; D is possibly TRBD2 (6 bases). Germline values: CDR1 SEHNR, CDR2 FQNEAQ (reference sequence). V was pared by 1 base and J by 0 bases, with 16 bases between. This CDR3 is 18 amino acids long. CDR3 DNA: TGTGCCAGCAGCTTAGTGACGCTAGCGCTGAGCTCCTACAATGAGCAGTTCTTC. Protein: CASSLVTLALSSYNEQFF.

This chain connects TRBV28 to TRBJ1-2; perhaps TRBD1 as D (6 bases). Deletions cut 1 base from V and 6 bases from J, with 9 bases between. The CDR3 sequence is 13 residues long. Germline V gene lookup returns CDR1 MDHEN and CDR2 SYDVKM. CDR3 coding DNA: TGTGCCAGCAGTTTATACAGGGCGGATGGCTACACCTTC. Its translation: CASSLYRADGYTF.

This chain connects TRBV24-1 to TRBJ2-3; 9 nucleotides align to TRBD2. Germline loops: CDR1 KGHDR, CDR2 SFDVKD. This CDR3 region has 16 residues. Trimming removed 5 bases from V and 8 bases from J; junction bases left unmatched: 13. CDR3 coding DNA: TGTGCCACCAGTGGTGGGACTACACAGACTAGCGGTACGCAGTATTTT. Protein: CATSGGTTQTSGTQYF.

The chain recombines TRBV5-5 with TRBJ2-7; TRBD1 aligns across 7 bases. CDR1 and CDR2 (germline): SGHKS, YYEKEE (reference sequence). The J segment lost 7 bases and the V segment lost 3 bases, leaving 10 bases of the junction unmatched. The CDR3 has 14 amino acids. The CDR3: CASSYTGTAWEQYF. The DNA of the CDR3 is TGTGCCAGCAGCTACACCGGGACAGCCTGGGAGCAGTACTTC. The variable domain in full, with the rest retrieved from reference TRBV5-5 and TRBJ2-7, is DAGVTQSPTHLIKTRGQQVTLRCSPISGHKSVSWYQQVLGQGPQFIFQYYEKEERGRGNFPDRFSARQFPNYSSELNVNALLLGDSALYLCASSYTGTAWEQYFGPGTRLTVT.

The CDR3 DNA reads as TGTGCCAGCAGCTTAGCGCGGGGAAACCTCATGAACACTGAAGCTTTCTTT. Translating it yields CASSLARGNLMNTEAFF. The rearrangement links TRBV7-8 to TRBJ1-1; D ambiguous. The V end was cut by 0 bases, the J end by 0 bases, with 14 bases between. The CDR3 has 17 residues. Germline values: CDR1 SGHVS, CDR2 FQNEAQ.

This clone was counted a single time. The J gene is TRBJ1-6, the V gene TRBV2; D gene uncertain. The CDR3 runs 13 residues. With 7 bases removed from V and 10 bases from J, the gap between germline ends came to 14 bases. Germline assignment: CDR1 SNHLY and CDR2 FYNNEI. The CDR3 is CASNARKLSPLHF. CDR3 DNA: TGTGCCAGCAACGCCAGGAAGTTGTCACCCCTCCACTTT.

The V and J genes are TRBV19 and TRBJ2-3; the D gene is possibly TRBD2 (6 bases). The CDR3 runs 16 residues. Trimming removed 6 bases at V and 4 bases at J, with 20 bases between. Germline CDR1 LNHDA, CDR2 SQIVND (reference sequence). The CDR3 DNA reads TGTGCCAGTAGCAGTCGTTTAACTAGCATCGCAGATACGCAGTATTTT. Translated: CASSSRLTSIADTQYF.

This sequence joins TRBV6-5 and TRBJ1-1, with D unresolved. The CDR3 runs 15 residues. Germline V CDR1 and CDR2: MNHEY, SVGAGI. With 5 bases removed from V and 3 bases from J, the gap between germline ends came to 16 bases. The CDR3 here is CASSHGRVPDTEAFF. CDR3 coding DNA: TGTGCCAGCAGTCACGGGAGGGTTCCCGACACTGAAGCTTTCTTT.

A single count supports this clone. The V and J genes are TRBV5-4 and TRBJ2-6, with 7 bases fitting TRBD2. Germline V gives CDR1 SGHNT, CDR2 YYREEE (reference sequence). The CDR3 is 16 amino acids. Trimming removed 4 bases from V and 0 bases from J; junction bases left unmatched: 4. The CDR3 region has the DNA TGTGCCAGCAGCGGCGGGGGTTCCTCTGGGGCCAACGTCCTGACTTTC. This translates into CASSGGGSSGANVLTF.

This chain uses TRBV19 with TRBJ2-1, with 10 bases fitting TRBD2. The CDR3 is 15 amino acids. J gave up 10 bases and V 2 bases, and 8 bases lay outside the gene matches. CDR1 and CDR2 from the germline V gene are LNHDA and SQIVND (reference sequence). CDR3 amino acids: CASSIPAGGPGEQFF. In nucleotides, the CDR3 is TGTGCCAGTAGTATACCAGCGGGAGGGCCTGGAGAGCAGTTCTTC.

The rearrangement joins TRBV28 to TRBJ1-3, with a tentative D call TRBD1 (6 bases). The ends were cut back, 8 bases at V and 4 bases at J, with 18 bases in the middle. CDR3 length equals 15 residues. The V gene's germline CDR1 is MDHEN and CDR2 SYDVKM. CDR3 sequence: CASGRTGTSGNTIYF. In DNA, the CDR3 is TGTGCCAGCGGACGCACCGGGACAAGCGGAAACACCATATATTTT.

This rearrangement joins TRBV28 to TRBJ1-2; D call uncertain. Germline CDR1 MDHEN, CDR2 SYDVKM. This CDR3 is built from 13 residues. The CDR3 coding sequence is TGTGGGTCTAGCGGAGACTTCGCCTATGGCTACACCTTC. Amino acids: CGSSGDFAYGYTF.